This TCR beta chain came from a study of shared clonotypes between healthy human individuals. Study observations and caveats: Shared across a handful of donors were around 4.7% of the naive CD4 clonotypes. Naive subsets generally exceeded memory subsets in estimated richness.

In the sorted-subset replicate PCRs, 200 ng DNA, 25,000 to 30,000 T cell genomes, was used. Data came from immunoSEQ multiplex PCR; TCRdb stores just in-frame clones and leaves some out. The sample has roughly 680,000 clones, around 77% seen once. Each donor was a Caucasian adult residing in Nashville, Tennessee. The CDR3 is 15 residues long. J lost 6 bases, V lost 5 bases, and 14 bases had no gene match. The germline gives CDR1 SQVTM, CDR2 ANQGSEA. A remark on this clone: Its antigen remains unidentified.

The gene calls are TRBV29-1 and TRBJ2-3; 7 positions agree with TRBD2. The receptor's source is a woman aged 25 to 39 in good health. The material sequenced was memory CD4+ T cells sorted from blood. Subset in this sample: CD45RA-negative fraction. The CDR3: CSVPWEGRDLDTQYF. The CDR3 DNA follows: TGCAGCGTTCCCTGGGAGGGACGTGATTTGGATACGCAGTATTTT.